The entry below describes one TCR beta chain. This clonotype was seen many times. The target of this receptor is not known. No base quality information exists; no much larger clone differs at one position. This record belongs to a study of T-cell reconstitution after alpha-beta-depleted transplantation in children (TCRdb year 2016). With respect to the entire study: Using TCR repertoire profiling, the study quantitatively followed how T-cell immune reconstitution unfolded in children after TCRalphabeta/CD19-depleted allogeneic hematopoietic cell transplantation. What the research found in general, with its limitations: The high TCRbeta diversity at day 60 in some patients was ascribed to recipient T cells and intrathymic progenitors that had survived conditioning. The apparently early recovery of alphabetaT-cell counts about two months after transplant reportedly depended on only several hundred rapidly expanded clones that came from non-depleted graft cells. Over subsequent months, a decline in hyperexpanded clone frequencies was noted, and after one year, T-cell counts and TCRbeta diversity were mostly ascribed to newly produced T cells.

Receptor libraries were prepared by PCR. Reads for this sample came from an Illumina HiSeq 2500. Molecular barcoding was employed in the preparation of TCR libraries, with unique molecular identifiers being used to normalize TCRbeta repertoire quantification. TCRdb trimmed public reads at Q25 via fastp, called clones via MiXCR and kept in-frame beta chains. Merged by CDR3 protein, the rows form single entries marked with the most common genes and DNA. A total of about 200,000 distinct CDR3 sequences appear in this sample, 5.5% to 7% of them only once. 5% to 6.5% of the sample is held by the ten biggest clonotypes. V and J are truncated by 0 bases and 0 bases respectively, leaving an intervening sequence of 13 bases. In the germline V gene, CDR1 corresponds to SGHRS and CDR2 to YFSETQ. From the cysteine through the phenylalanine, the CDR3 covers 16 amino acids. Of the read, only the CDR3 DNA is kept; its 48 bases are in frame from base 1.

The sample's treatment or condition label, decoded: allogeneic hematopoietic cell transplantation with graft depleted of TCRalphabeta T cells and CD19 B cells. Transplant recipients were children who received TCRalphabeta/CD19-depleted allogeneic hematopoietic cell grafts. The sample in question was PBMCs, obtained before TCRalphabeta/CD19-depleted stem cell transplant. This TCR derives from a boy aged 2-15 years with acute lymphoblastic leukemia, due to receive a stem cell transplant. The rearrangement combines TRBV5-1 with TRBJ2-7; a confident D gene designation cannot be given. The CDR3 region: CASSLVRVGGSYEQYF. The DNA sequence is TGCGCCAGCAGCTTGGTACGGGTCGGCGGCTCCTACGAGCAGTACTTC.